This T cell receptor (beta chain) emerged from a study of cytomegalovirus exposure and HLA in healthy donors. Use of 60 Vbeta and 13 Jbeta primers characterized the PCR. TCRdb's copy holds only in-frame clones and misses some; the assay was immunoSEQ multiplex PCR. Its table records roughly 88,000 clones. CDR3 length equals 14 residues. Germline CDR1 reads SGHNT; CDR2 reads YENEEA. Trimming took off 3 bases at V and 4 bases at J, with 12 bases between the two ends. On this clone itself: Its antigen is not known.

Study-level findings and limits: The Asian-associated ancestry cluster reportedly had fewer N-insertions than the roughly 720-donor mean in a later analysis.

Sequences were obtained from PBMCs. The sequence was collected from a man aged 50 or older in good health and CMV-seropositive. J is TRBJ1-1 and V is TRBV11-3; D is uncertain. The CDR3 spells CASSFQEDGTEAFF. The CDR3, as DNA: TGTGCCAGCAGCTTCCAGGAGGATGGCACTGAAGCTTTCTTT.